The present entry profiles one T cell receptor (beta chain) with its context. The antigen remains undetermined. These data are taken from a study of response to subunit inactivated influenza vaccine. CDR1 is LNHNV, CDR2 YYDKDF, per germline (reference sequence). The CDR3 runs to 14 residues. Unmatched junction bases numbered 6, after V lost 5 bases and J lost 5 bases. TCRdb reanalysed the RT-PCR reads using MiXCR and keeps one entry per CDR3 protein. This sample yields about 480,000 distinct CDR3 sequences, of which 25% are seen a single time; under 2.5% belongs to the top ten. The study's findings and limits: Few additional T cells are recruited per seasonal influenza vaccination, authors suggested.

The rearrangement joins TRBV15 to TRBJ2-3, with 8 bases fitting TRBD1. Sequenced here: CD4+ T cells sorted from PBMCs, sampled roughly 5 days after vaccination. This sequence originates from a man aged 50 to 60 who received an inactivated influenza vaccine. Written as DNA, the CDR3 is TGTGCCACCAGCGCAGTACAGGGGGTAGATACGCAGTATTTT. Protein product: CATSAVQGVDTQYF.